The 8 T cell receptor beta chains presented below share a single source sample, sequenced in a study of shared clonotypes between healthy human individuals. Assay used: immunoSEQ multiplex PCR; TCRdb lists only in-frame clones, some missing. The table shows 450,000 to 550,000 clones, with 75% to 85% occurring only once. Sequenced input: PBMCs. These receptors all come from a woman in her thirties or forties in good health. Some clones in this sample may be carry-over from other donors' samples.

The CDR3 protein is CASACGYNEQFF. Here the CDR3 DNA reads TGTGCCAGCGCGTGCGGTTACAATGAGCAGTTCTTC. This sequence joins TRBV13 and TRBJ2-1; D unclear. Germline CDR1 reads PRHDT; CDR2 reads FYEKMQ (reference sequence). The V end was cut by 8 bases, the J end by 4 bases, with 9 bases between. This CDR3 region has 12 residues.

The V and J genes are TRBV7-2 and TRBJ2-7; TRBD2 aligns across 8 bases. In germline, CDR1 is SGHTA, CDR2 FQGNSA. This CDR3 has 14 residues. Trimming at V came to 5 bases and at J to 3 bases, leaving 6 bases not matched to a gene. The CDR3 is CASSPLAGDYEQYF. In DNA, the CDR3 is TGTGCCAGCAGCCCGCTAGCGGGCGACTACGAGCAGTACTTC.

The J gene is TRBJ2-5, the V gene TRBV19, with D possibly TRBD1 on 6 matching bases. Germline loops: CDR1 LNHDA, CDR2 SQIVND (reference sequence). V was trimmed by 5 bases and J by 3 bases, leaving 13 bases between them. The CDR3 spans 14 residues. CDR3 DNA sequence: TGTGCCAGTAGTCCATGGGACACGAAAGAGACCCAGTACTTC. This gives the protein CASSPWDTKETQYF. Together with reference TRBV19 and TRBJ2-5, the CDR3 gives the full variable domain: DGGITQSPKYLFRKEGQNVTLSCEQNLNHDAMYWYRQDPGQGLRLIYYSQIVNDFQKGDIAEGYSVSREKKESFPLTVTSAQKNPTAFYLCASSPWDTKETQYFGPGTRLLVL.

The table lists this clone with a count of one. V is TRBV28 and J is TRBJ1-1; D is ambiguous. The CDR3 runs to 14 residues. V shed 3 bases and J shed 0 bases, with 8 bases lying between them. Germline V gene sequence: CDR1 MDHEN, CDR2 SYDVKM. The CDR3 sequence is CASSFRHLNTEAFF. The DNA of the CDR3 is TGTGCCAGCAGTTTCCGACACTTGAACACTGAAGCTTTCTTT. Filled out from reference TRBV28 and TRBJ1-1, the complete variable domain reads DVKVTQSSRYLVKRTGEKVFLECVQDMDHENMFWYRQDPGLGLRLIYFSYDVKMKEKGDIPEGYSVSREKKERFSLILESASTNQTSMYLCASSFRHLNTEAFFGQGTRLTVV.

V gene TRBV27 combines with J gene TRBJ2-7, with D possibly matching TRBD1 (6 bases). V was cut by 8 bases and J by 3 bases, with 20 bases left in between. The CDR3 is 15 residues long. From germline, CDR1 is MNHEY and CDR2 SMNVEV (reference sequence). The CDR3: CASRNRPIRGYEQYF. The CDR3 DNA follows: TGTGCCAGCCGAAACAGGCCAATCAGGGGCTACGAGCAGTACTTC.

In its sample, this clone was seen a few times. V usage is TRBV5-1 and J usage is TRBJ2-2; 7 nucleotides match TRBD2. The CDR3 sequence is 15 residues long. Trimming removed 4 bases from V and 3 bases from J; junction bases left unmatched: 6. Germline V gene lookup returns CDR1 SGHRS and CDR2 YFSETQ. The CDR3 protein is CASSPDGGYTGELFF. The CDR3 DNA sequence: TGCGCCAGCAGCCCAGACGGGGGGTACACCGGGGAGCTGTTTTTT.

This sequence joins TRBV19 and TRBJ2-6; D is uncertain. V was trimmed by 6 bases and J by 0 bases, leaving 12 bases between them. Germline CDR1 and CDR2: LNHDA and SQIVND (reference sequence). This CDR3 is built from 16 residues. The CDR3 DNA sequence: TGTGCCAGTAGCCGGCGTTGGGACTCTGGGGCCAACGTCCTGACTTTC. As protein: CASSRRWDSGANVLTF.

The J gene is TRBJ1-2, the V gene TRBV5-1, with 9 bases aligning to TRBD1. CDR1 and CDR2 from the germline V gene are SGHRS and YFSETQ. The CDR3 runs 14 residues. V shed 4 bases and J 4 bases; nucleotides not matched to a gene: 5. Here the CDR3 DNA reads TGCGCCAGCAGCAGGCCGGACAGGGGCTATGGCTACACCTTC. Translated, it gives CASSRPDRGYGYTF.